These 15 T cell receptor beta chains share one sample of origin, sequenced in a study of blood T cell repertoires in COVID-19. Sequenced by immunoSEQ multiplex PCR; TCRdb stores in-frame clones only, minus some. In the table there are about 98,000 clones, 82% of which are singletons. The sample taken for sequencing was peripheral blood. Receptors originate from a man between 65 and 79 years old with active or convalescent COVID-19.

V and J are TRBV19 and TRBJ2-1; D possibly corresponds to TRBD1 (6 bases). The germline CDR1 and CDR2 sequences are LNHDA and SQIVND (reference sequence). CDR3 length: 18 residues. The V end lost 7 bases, the J end lost 4 bases, and 26 bases lay between the germline ends. The chain's CDR3 is CASIPITGTPKGYNEQFF. CDR3 DNA: TGTGCCAGTATCCCGATTACCGGGACACCGAAAGGGTACAATGAGCAGTTCTTC.

This clone has only one observation. This chain connects TRBV5-6 to TRBJ1-2; 8 positions agree with TRBD1. J was trimmed by 4 bases and V by 4 bases; bases with no gene match: 3. CDR1 is SGHDT and CDR2 is YYEEEE in the germline V gene. This CDR3 is built from 13 residues. The DNA of the CDR3 is TGTGCCAGCAGCGTAACAGGGGGCTATGGCTACACCTTC. This translates into CASSVTGGYGYTF.

As DNA, the CDR3 is TGTGCCAGCAGCTCTTTTTCGACAGGATTTTACGAGCAGTACTTC. Translation: CASSSFSTGFYEQYF. The rearrangement links TRBV5-6 to TRBJ2-7; possible D gene TRBD1, 6 bases. The CDR3 runs 15 residues. In germline, CDR1 is SGHDT, CDR2 YYEEEE. Trimming took off 3 bases at V and 4 bases at J, with 17 bases between the two ends.

The chain is built from TRBV6-1 and TRBJ1-6; weak D call: TRBD1 (5 bases). This CDR3 has 14 residues. The germline V gene encodes CDR1 MNHNS and CDR2 SASEGT. Trimming took off 2 bases at V and 16 bases at J, with 18 bases between the two ends. The DNA of the CDR3 is TGTGCCAGCAGTGAATGGGGGGGTACAGTGCCGCTCCACTTT. Translating it yields CASSEWGGTVPLHF.

The chain employs TRBV30 and TRBJ2-7, with D tentatively TRBD2 (5 bases). The V and J ends lost 5 bases and 5 bases respectively, with 22 bases between them. Looked up from germline, CDR1 is GTSNPN and CDR2 is SVGIG (reference sequence). The CDR3 covers 15 residues. The CDR3 DNA reads TGTGCCTGGTCCACTATTCCCCGAACGGGGAACGAGCAGTACTTC. It is translated as CAWSTIPRTGNEQYF.

This chain's CDR3 is CASSPYRSNYGYTF. CDR3 coding DNA: TGTGCCAGCAGCCCCTACAGGTCCAACTATGGCTACACCTTC. This chain uses TRBV5-5 with TRBJ1-2, with TRBD1 as a possible D gene (5 bases). V was cut by 4 bases and J by 2 bases, with 12 bases left in between. Looked up from germline, CDR1 is SGHKS and CDR2 is YYEKEE (reference sequence). This CDR3 is built from 14 residues.

In this sample, this clone turned up a few times. This chain connects TRBV4-3 to TRBJ1-3, with D possibly matching TRBD1 (6 bases). Germline loops: CDR1 LGHNA, CDR2 YSLEER. The CDR3 contains 15 residues. Trimming left V 1 base short and J 4 bases short, with 11 bases between. CDR3 nucleotides: TGCGCCAGCAGCCAAGCCCAGGGGCTAGGAAACACCATATATTTT. Translated, it gives CASSQAQGLGNTIYF.

V usage is TRBV5-4 and J usage is TRBJ2-3; maybe TRBD1 (5 bases). Germline V gene data show CDR1 as SGHNT and CDR2 as YYREEE (reference sequence). The CDR3 sequence is 11 residues long. V lost 2 bases to trimming and J lost 8 bases, with 6 bases between them. The CDR3 nucleotides are TGTGCCAGCAGCTTAGGGGTTACGCAGTATTTT. Its protein is CASSLGVTQYF.

The count of this clone is one. The chain couples TRBV5-1 to TRBJ2-6; D is unresolved. V lost 0 bases, J lost 1 base, and 8 bases lay in between. CDR3 length equals 16 residues. CDR1 is SGHRS, CDR2 YFSETQ, per germline. The CDR3, as DNA: TGCGCCAGCAGCTTGGGTCAGGATTCTGGGGCCAACGTCCTGACTTTC. Its protein is CASSLGQDSGANVLTF.

The chain carries TRBV10-3 and TRBJ2-1; 9 bases are shared with TRBD1. The CDR3 contains 16 residues. After removal of 4 bases from V and 4 bases from J, the junction contained 8 bases not matched to a gene. The V gene's germline CDR1 is ENHRY and CDR2 SYGVKD. Here the CDR3 reads CAISGSDRGSYNEQFF. CDR3 sequence (DNA): TGTGCCATCAGTGGCTCCGACAGGGGGTCATACAATGAGCAGTTCTTC.

The V and J genes are TRBV6-2 or TRBV6-3 and TRBJ2-7; 7 bases match TRBD1. The J segment lost 2 bases and the V segment lost 1 base, leaving 5 bases of the junction unmatched. There are 15 residues in the CDR3. The V gene's germline CDR1 is MNHEY and CDR2 SVGEGT. CDR3 protein: CASSYLTGQTYEQYF. DNA for the CDR3: TGTGCCAGCAGTTACTTAACGGGACAGACCTACGAGCAGTACTTC.

This clone was detected only once. This rearrangement joins TRBV7-9 to TRBJ1-6; D is undetermined. The CDR3 is made up of 15 amino acids. V gave up 2 bases and J gave up 7 bases, with 12 bases separating them. Germline assignment: CDR1 SEHNR and CDR2 FQNEAQ (reference sequence). CDR3 sequence (DNA): TGTGCCAGCAGCTTAAAGGAGAGGTGGAATTCACCCCTCCACTTT. Its protein is CASSLKERWNSPLHF.

The V and J genes are TRBV7-2 and TRBJ2-5, with TRBD1 as a possible D gene (6 bases). The CDR3 is made up of 12 amino acids. The V gene's germline CDR1 is SGHTA and CDR2 FQGNSA. The V gene lost 8 bases and the J gene lost 5 bases, with 12 bases spanning the gap. The CDR3 loop reads CTSSRGYETQYF. The CDR3 nucleotides are TGTACCAGCTCGAGGGGGTACGAGACCCAGTACTTC.

The chain combines TRBV20-1 with TRBJ1-4; TRBD1 might be the D (5 bases). Looked up from germline, CDR1 is DFQATT and CDR2 is SNEGSKA (reference sequence). The CDR3 has 11 residues. V was shortened by 6 bases and J by 8 bases, with 10 bases between the two germline ends. The CDR3 protein is CSAGPQEKLFF. Here the CDR3 DNA reads TGCAGTGCGGGGCCCCAGGAAAAACTGTTTTTT.

V is TRBV7-8 and J is TRBJ1-3; D not resolved. The ends were cut back, 2 bases at V and 8 bases at J, with 7 bases in the middle. Per the germline V gene, CDR1 is SGHVS and CDR2 is FQNEAQ. The CDR3 contains 12 residues. In nucleotides, the CDR3 is TGTGCCAGCAGCTTATTACTAGACACCATATATTTT. Translating gives CASSLLLDTIYF. The full variable domain, rest sourced from reference TRBV7-8 and TRBJ1-3, is GAGVSQSPRYKVAKRGQDVALRCDPISGHVSLFWYQQALGQGPEFLTYFQNEAQLDKSGLPSDRFFAERPEGSVSTLKIQRTQQEDSAVYLCASSLLLDTIYFGEGSWLTVV.